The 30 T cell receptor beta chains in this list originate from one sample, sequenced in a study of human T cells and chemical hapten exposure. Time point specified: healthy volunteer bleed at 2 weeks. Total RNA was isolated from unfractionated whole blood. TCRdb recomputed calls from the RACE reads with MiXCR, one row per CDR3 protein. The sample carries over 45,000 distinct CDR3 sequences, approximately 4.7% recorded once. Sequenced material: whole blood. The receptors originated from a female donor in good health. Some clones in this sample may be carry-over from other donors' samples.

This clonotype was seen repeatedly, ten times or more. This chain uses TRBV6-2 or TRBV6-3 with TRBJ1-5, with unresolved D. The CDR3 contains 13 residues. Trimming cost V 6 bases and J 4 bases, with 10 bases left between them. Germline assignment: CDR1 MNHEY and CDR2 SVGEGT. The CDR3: CASRKIGNQPQHF. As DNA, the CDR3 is TGTGCCAGCAGGAAAATCGGAAATCAGCCCCAGCATTTT.

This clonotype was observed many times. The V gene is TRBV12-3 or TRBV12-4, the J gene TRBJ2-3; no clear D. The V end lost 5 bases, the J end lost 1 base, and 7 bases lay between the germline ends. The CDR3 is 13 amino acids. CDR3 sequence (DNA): TGTGCCAGCAGTCTCGGCCGCACAGATACGCAGTATTTT. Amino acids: CASSLGRTDTQYF.

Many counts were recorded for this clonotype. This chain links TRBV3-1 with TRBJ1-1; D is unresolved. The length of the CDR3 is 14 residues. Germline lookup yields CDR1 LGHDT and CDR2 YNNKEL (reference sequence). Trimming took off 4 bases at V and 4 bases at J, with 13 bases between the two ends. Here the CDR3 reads CASSRKGWSTEAFF. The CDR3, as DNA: TGTGCCAGCAGCCGGAAGGGTTGGAGCACTGAAGCTTTCTTT.

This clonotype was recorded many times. The CDR3 DNA reads as TGTGCCACCAGGTCAGACGGTAATCAGCCCCAGCATTTT. The encoded protein is CATRSDGNQPQHF. This chain links TRBV24-1 with TRBJ1-5; D is undetermined. The CDR3 has 13 amino acids. V was trimmed by 7 bases and J by 4 bases, leaving 10 bases between them. Germline CDR1 is KGHDR and CDR2 is SFDVKD.

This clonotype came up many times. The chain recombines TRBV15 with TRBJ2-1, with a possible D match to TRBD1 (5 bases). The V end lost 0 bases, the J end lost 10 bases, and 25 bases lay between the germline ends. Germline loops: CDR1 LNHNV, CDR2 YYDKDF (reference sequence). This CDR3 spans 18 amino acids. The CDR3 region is CATSRDTQRGRVRREQFF. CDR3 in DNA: TGTGCCACCAGCAGAGATACCCAAAGGGGAAGAGTAAGGCGCGAGCAGTTCTTC.

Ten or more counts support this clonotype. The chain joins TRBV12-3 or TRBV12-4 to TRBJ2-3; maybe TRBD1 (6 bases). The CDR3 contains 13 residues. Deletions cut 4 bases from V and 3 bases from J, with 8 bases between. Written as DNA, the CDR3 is TGTGCCAGCAGTTCAACAGGGACAGATACGCAGTATTTT. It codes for CASSSTGTDTQYF.

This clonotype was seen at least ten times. This chain's CDR3 is CSANGGRGSTDTQYF. The CDR3 DNA reads as TGCAGTGCTAATGGGGGGAGGGGGAGCACAGATACGCAGTATTTT. The rearrangement links TRBV20-1 to TRBJ2-3, with D perhaps TRBD2 (7 bases). The V gene lost 4 bases and the J gene lost 0 bases, with 14 bases spanning the gap. CDR3 length: 15 residues. The V gene's germline CDR1 is DFQATT and CDR2 SNEGSKA (reference sequence).

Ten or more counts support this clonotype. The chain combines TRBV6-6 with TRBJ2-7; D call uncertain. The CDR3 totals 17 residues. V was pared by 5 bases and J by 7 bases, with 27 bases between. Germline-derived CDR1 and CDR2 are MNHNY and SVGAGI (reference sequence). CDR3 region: CASSPRTHRVVDEEQYF. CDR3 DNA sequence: TGTGCCAGCAGTCCCAGGACCCACCGGGTGGTAGATGAGGAGCAGTACTTC.

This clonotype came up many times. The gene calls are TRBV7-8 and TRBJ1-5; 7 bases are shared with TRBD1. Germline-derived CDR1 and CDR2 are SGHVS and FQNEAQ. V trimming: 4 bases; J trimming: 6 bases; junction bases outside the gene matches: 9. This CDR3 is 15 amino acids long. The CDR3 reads CASSSQGSWGQPQHF. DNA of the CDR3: TGTGCCAGCAGCTCACAGGGGAGTTGGGGTCAGCCCCAGCATTTT.

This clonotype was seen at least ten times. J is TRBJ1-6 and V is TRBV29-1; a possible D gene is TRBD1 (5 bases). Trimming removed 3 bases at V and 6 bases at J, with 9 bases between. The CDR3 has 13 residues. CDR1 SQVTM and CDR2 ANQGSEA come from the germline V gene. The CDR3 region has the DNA TGCAGCGTTGATGTGGGGGGTAATTCACCCCTCCACTTT. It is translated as CSVDVGGNSPLHF.

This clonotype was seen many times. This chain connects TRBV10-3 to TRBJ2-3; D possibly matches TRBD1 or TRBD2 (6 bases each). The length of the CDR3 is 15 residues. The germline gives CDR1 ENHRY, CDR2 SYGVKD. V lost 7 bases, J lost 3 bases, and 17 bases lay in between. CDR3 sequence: CAITGGQSETDTQYF. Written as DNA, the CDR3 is TGTGCCATCACCGGGGGACAAAGTGAGACAGATACGCAGTATTTT.

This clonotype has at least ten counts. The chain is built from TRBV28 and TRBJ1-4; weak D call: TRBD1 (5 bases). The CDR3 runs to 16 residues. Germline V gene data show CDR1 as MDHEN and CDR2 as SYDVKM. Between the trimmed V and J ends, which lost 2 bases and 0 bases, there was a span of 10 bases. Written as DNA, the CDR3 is TGTGCCAGCAGTTTAGGAGAAGGGGCAACTAATGAAAAACTGTTTTTT. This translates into CASSLGEGATNEKLFF. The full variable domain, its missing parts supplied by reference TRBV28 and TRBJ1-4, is DVKVTQSSRYLVKRTGEKVFLECVQDMDHENMFWYRQDPGLGLRLIYFSYDVKMKEKGDIPEGYSVSREKKERFSLILESASTNQTSMYLCASSLGEGATNEKLFFGSGTQLSVL.

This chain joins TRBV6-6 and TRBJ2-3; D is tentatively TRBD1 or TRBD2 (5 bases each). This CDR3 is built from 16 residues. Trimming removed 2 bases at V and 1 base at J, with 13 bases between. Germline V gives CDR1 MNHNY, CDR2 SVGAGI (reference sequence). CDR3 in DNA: TGTGCCAGCAGTTACCCCATGGGGACGGGCACAGATACGCAGTATTTT. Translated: CASSYPMGTGTDTQYF.

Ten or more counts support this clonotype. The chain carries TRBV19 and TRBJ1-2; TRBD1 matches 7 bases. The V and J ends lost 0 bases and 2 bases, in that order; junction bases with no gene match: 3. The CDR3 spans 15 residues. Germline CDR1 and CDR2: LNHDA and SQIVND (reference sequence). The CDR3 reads CASSIETGANYGYTF. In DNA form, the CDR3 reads TGTGCCAGTAGTATAGAAACAGGGGCCAACTATGGCTACACCTTC.

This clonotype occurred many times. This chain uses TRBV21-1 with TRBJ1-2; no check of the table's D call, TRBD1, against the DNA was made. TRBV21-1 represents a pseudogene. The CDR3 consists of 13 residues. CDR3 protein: CASRPGGPYGYTF. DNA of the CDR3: TGTGCCAGCAGGCCAGGGGGTCCCTATGGCTACACCTTC.

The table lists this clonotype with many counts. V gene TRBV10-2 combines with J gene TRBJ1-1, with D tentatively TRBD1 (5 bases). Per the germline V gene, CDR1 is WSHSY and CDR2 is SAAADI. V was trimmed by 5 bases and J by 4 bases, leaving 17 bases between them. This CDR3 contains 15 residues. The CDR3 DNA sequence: TGCGCCAGCAGTCTTGCTCAGGGTGGTGGCACTGAAGCTTTCTTT. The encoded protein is CASSLAQGGGTEAFF.

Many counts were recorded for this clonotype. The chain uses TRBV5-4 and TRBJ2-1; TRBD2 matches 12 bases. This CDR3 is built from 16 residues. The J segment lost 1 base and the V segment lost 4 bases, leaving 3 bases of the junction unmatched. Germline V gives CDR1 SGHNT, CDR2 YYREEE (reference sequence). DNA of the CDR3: TGTGCCAGCAGCGCCGGACTAGCGGGGTCCTACAATGAGCAGTTCTTC. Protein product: CASSAGLAGSYNEQFF.

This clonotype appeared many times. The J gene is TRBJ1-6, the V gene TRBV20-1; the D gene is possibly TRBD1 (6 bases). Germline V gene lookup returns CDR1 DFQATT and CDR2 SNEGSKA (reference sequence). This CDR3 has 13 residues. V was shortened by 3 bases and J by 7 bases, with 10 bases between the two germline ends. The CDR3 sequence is CSARDRPNSPLHF. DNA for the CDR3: TGCAGTGCTAGGGACAGACCAAATTCACCCCTCCACTTT.

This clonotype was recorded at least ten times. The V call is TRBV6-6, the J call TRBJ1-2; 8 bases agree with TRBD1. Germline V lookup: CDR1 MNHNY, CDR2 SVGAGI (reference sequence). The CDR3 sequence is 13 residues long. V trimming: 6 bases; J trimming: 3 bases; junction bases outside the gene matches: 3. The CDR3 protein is CASRQGADYGYTF. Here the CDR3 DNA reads TGTGCCAGCAGGCAGGGGGCTGACTATGGCTACACCTTC.

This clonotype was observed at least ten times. The CDR3 loop is CASRRGTSDTQYF. In nucleotides, the CDR3 is TGTGCCAGCAGAAGAGGGACCTCAGATACGCAGTATTTT. This chain links TRBV5-5 with TRBJ2-3; D could derive from TRBD1 or TRBD2 (5 bases each). CDR3 length: 13 residues. The V end was cut by 5 bases, the J end by 4 bases, with 11 bases between. Germline V gene lookup returns CDR1 SGHKS and CDR2 YYEKEE (reference sequence).

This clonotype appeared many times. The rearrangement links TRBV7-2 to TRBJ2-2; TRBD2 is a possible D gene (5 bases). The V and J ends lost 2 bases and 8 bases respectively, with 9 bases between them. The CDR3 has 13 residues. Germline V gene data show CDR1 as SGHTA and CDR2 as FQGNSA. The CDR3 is CASSLIPGGELFF. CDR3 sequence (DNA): TGTGCCAGCAGCTTAATACCGGGGGGGGAGCTGTTTTTT.

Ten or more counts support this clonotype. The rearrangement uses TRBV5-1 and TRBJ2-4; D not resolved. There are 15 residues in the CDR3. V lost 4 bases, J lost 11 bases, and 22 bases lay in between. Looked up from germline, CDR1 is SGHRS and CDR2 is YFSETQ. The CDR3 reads CASSLDSLTTEVQYF. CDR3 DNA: TGCGCCAGCAGCCTCGACTCGCTGACGACGGAAGTTCAGTACTTC.

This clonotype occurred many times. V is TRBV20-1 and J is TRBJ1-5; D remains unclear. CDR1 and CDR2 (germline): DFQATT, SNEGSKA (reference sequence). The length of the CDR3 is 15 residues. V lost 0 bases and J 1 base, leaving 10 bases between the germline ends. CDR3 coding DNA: TGCAGTGCTAGAGATCTAGGGCAAAGCAATCAGCCCCAGCATTTT. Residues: CSARDLGQSNQPQHF.

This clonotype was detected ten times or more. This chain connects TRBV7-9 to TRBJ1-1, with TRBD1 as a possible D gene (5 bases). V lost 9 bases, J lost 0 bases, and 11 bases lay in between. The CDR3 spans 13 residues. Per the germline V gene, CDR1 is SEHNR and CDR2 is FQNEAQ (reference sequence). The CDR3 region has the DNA TGTGCCAGTACCCCGACAGTGAACACTGAAGCTTTCTTT. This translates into CASTPTVNTEAFF. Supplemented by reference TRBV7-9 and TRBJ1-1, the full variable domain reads DTGVSQNPRHKITKRGQNVTFRCDPISEHNRLYWYRQTLGQGPEFLTYFQNEAQLEKSRLLSDRFSAERPKGSFSTLEIQRTEQGDSAMYLCASTPTVNTEAFFGQGTRLTVV.

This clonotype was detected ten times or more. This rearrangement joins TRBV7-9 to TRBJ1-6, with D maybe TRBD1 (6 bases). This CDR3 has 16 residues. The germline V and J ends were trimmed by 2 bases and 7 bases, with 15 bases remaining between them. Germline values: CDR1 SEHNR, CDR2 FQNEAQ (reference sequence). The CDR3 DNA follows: TGTGCCAGCAGCTTATTTCGGGGGCAACGGAATTCACCCCTCCACTTT. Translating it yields CASSLFRGQRNSPLHF.

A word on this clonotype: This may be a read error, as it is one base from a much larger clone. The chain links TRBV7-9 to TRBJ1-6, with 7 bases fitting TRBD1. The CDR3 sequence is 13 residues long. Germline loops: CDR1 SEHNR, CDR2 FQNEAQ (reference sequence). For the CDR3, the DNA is TGTGCCAGCAGCTTCACAGGGGATTCACCCCTCTACTTT. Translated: CASSFTGDSPLYF.

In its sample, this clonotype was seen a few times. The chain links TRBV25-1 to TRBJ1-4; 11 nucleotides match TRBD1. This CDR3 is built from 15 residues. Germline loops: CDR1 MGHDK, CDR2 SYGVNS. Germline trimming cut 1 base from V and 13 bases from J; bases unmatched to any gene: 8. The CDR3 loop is CASSESPGQGVPLFF. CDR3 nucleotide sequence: TGTGCCAGCAGTGAATCACCGGGACAGGGGGTTCCACTGTTTTTT.

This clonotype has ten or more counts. DNA of the CDR3: TGCAGTGCCACGCCGCCCGGGGCCGAGCAGTACTTC. Translating gives CSATPPGAEQYF. This chain uses TRBV20-1 with TRBJ2-7, with D perhaps TRBD1 or TRBD2 (5 bases each). The ends were cut back, 6 bases at V and 6 bases at J, with 15 bases in the middle. Germline V lookup: CDR1 DFQATT, CDR2 SNEGSKA (reference sequence). This CDR3 spans 12 amino acids.

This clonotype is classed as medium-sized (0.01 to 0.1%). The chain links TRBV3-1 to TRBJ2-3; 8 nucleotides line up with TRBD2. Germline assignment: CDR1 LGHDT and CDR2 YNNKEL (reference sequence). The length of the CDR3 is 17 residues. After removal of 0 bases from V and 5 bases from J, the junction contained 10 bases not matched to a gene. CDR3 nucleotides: TGTGCCAGCAGCCAAGATTTTCGGGGGGGCCTGGAAGATACGCAGTATTTT. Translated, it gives CASSQDFRGGLEDTQYF.

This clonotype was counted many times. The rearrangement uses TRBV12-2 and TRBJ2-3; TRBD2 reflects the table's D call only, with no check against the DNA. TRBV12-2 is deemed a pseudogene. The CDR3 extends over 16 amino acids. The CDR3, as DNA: TGTGCAAGTCGCTTGAGACTAGCGGGGGTTGTAGATACGCAGTATTTT. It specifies CASRLRLAGVVDTQYF.